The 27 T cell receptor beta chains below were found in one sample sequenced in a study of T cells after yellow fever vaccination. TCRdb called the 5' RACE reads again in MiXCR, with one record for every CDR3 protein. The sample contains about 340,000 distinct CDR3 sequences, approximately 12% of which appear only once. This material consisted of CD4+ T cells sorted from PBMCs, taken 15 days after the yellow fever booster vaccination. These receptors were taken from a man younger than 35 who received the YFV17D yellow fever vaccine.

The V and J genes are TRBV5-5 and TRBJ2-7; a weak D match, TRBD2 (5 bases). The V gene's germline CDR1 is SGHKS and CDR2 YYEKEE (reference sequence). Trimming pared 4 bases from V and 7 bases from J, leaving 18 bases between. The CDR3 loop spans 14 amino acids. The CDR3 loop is CASSPDGDRGEQYV. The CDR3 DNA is TGTGCCAGCAGCCCGGACGGGGATCGGGGAGAGCAGTACGTC.

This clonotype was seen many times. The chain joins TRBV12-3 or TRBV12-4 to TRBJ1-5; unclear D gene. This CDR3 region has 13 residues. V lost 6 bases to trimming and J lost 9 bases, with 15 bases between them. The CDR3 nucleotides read TGTGCCAGCAGCCCTAGCCCGGCCTCGCCCCAGCATTTT. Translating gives CASSPSPASPQHF.

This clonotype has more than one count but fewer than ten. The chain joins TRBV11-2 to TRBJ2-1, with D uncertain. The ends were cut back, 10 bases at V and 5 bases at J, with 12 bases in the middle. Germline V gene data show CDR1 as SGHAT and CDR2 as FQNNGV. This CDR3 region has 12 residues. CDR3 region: CAMSVANNEQFF. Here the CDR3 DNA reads TGTGCCATGAGCGTGGCCAACAATGAGCAGTTCTTC.

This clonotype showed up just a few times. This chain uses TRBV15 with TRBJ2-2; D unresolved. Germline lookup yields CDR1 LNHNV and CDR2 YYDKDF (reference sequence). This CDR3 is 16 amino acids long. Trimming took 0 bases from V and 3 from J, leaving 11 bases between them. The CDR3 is CATSRDPLSDTGELFF. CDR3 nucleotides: TGTGCCACCAGCAGAGATCCACTTTCCGACACCGGGGAGCTGTTTTTT.

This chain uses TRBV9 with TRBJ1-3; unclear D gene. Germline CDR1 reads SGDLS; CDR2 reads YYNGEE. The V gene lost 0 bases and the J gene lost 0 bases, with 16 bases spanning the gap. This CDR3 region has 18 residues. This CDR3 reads CASSVATGKSSSGNTIYF. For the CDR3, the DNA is TGTGCCAGCAGCGTAGCTACGGGGAAGAGTTCCTCTGGAAACACCATATATTTT.

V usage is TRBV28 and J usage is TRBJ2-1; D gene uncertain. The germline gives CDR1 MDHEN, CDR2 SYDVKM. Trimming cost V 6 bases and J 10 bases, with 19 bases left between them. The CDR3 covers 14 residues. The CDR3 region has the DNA TGTGCCAGCAGCGATCCCGGGTCCTCGGTCGAGCAGTTCTTC. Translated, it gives CASSDPGSSVEQFF.

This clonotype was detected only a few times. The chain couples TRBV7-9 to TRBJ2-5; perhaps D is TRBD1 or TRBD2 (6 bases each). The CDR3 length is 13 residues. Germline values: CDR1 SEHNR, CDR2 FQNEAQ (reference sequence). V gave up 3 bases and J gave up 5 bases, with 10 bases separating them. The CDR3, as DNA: TGTGCCAGCAGCTTTTTAGGGGGGGAGACCCAGTACTTC. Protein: CASSFLGGETQYF.

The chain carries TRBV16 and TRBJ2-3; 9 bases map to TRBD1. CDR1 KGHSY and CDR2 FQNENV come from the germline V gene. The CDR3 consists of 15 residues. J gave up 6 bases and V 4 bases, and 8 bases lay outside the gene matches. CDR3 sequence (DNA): TGTGCCAGCAGCCGCTCGGGACAGGGCAGCGATACGCAGTATTTT. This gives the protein CASSRSGQGSDTQYF.

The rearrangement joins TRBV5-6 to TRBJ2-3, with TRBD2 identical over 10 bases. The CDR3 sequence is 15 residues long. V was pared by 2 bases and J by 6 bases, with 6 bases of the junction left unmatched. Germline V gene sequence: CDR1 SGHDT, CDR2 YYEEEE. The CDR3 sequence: CASSLRTSGADTQYF. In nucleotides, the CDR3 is TGTGCCAGCAGCTTAAGAACTAGCGGGGCGGATACGCAGTATTTT.

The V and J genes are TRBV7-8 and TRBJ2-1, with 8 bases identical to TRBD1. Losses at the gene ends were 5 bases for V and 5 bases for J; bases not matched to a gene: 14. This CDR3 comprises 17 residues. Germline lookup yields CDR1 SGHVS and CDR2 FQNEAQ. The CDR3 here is CASSQDRDTSVHNEQFF. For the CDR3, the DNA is TGTGCCAGCAGCCAGGACAGGGATACCTCAGTCCACAATGAGCAGTTCTTC.

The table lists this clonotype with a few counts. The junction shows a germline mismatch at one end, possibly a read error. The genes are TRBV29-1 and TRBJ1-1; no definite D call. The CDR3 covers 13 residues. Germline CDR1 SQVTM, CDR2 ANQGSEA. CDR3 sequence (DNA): TGCAGCGTTGGGTTTCGTGGTGACACTGAACCTTTCTTT. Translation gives CSVGFRGDTEPFF.

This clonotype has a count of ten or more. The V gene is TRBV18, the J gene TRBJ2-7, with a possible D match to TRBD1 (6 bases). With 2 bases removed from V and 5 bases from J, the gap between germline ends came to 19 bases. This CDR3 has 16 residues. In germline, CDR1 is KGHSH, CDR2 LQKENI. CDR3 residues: CASSPEAHRATNEQYV. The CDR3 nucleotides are TGTGCCAGCTCACCAGAAGCGCACAGGGCGACAAACGAGCAGTACGTC.

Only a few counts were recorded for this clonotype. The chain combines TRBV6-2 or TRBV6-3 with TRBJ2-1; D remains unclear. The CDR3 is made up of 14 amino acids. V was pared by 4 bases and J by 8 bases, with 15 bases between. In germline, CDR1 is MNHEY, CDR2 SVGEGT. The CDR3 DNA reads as TGTGCCAGCAGTTCCCGCTTGAGGCTAGATGAGCAGTTCTTC. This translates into CASSSRLRLDEQFF.

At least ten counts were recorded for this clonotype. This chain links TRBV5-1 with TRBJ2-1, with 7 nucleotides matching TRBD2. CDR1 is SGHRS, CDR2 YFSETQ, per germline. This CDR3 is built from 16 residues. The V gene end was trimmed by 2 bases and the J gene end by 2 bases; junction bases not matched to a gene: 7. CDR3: CASSLGASGTYNEQFF. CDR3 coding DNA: TGCGCCAGCAGCTTAGGAGCTAGCGGTACCTACAATGAGCAGTTCTTC.

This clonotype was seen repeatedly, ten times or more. The CDR3 spells CASSQEQGITTEAFF. CDR3 sequence (DNA): TGTGCCAGCAGCCAAGAACAGGGGATTACCACTGAAGCTTTCTTT. The chain links TRBV4-2 to TRBJ1-1; 7 bases are shared with TRBD1. Germline CDR1 LGHNA, CDR2 YNFKEQ. This CDR3 has 15 amino acids. V gave up 0 bases and J gave up 4 bases; unmatched junction bases: 5.

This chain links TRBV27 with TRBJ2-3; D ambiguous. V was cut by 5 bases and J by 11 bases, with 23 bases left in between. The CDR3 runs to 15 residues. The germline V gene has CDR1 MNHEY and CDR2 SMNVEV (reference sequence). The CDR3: CASSRSLGFASGQYF. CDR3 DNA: TGTGCCAGCAGTCGTTCCCTAGGCTTTGCCTCGGGGCAGTATTTT.

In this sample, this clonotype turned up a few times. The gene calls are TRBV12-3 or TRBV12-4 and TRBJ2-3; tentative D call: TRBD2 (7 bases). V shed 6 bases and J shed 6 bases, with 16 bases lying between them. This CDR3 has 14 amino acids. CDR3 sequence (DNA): TGTGCCAGCAGGGCTACCGGGGGGCTGGATACGCAGTATTTT. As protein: CASRATGGLDTQYF.

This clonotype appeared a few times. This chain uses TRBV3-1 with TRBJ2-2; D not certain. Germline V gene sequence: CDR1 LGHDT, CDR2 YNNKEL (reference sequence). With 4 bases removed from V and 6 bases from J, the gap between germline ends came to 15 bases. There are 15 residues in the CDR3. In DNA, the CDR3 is TGTGCCAGCAGCCTTTCCTCGTCTGGCCCCGGGGAGCTGTTTTTT. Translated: CASSLSSSGPGELFF. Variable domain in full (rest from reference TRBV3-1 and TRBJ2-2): DTAVSQTPKYLVTQMGNDKSIKCEQNLGHDTMYWYKQDSKKFLKIMFSYNNKELIINETVPNRFSPKSPDKAHLNLHINSLELGDSAVYFCASSLSSSGPGELFFGEGSRLTVL.

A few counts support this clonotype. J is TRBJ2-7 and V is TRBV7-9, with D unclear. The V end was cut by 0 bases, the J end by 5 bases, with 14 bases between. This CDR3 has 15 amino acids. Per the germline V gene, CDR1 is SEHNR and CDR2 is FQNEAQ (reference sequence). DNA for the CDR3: TGTGCCAGCAGCTTAGCGGGCGGTCGGTGGGACGAGCAGTACTTC. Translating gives CASSLAGGRWDEQYF.

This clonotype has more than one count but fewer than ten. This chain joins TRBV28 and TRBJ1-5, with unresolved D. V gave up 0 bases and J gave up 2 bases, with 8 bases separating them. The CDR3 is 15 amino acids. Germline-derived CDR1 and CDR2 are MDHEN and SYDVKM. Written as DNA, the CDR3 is TGTGCCAGCAGTTTATGGGGGTTGGGCAATCAGCCCCAGCATTTT. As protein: CASSLWGLGNQPQHF.

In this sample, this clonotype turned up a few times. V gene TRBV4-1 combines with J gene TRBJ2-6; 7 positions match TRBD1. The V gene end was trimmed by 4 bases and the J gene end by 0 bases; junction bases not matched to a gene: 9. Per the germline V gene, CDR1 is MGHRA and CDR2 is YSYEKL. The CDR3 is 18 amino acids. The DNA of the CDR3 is TGCGCCAGCAGCCGACAGGGAATTTTGTACTCTGGGGCCAACGTCCTGACTTTC. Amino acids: CASSRQGILYSGANVLTF.

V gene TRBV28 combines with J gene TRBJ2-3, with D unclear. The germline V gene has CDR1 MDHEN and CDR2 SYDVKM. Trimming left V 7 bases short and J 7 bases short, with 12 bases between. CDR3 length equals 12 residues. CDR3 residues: CASNDPRHTQYF. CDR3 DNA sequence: TGTGCCAGCAATGACCCCCGACATACGCAGTATTTT.

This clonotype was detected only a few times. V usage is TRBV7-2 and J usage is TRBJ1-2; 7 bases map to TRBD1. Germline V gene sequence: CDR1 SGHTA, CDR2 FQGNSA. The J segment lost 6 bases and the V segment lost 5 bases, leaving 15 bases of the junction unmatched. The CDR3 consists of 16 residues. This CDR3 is CASSPDFRDSFHGYTF. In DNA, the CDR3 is TGTGCCAGCAGCCCCGATTTCCGGGACAGCTTTCATGGCTACACCTTC.

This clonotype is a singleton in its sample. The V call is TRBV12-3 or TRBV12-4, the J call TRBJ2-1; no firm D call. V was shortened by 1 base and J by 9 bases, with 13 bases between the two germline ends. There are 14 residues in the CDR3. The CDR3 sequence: CASSLGLMDSEQFF. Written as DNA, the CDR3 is TGTGCCAGCAGTTTAGGACTGATGGATAGTGAGCAGTTCTTC.

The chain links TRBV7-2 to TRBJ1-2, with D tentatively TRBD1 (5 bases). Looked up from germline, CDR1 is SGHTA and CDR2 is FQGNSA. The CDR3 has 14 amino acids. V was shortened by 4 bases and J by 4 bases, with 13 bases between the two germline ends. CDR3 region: CASSWDQAGYGYTF. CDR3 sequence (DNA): TGTGCCAGCAGCTGGGACCAAGCGGGCTATGGCTACACCTTC.

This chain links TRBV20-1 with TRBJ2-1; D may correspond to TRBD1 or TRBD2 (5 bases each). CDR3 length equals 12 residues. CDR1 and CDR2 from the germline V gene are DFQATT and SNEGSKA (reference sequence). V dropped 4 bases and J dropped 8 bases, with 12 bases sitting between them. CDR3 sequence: CSATGNSDEQFF. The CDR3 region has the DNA TGCAGTGCTACAGGGAATAGCGATGAGCAGTTCTTC.

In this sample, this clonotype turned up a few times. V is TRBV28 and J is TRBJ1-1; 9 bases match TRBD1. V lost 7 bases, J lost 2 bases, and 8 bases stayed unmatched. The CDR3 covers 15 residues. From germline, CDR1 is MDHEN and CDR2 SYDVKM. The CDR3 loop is CASISAGQGNTEAFF. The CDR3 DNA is TGTGCCAGCATATCCGCGGGACAGGGTAACACTGAAGCTTTCTTT.